The rows below give T cell receptor beta chains drawn from one sample of a study of shared clonotypes between healthy human individuals. Repertoires were generated with immunoSEQ multiplex PCR, while TCRdb's copy carries only in-frame clones and drops some. The repertoire consists of about 1 million clones, with about three quarters occurring once and the leading ten covering about 1.5%. What was sequenced was memory CD4+ T cells sorted from blood. Every receptor here comes from a man aged 18 to 29 in good health. The CDR3 runs from the conserved cysteine through the conserved F or W. D genes are given only for firm matches. Part of the rows lack a size; the others show once, few, many or a class for expanded clones.

clone_size j_call v_call d_call cdr3_aa cdr3_nt
. TRBJ1-6 TRBV9 TRBD1 CASSAGQGRSYNSPLHF TGTGCCAGCAGCGCCGGACAGGGACGGTCCTATAATTCACCCCTCCACTTT
. TRBJ1-2 TRBV2 TRBD1 CASKTTLGQGAIEANYGYTF TGTGCCAGCAAGACTACCTTGGGACAGGGGGCAATCGAAGCTAACTATGGCTACACCTTC
. TRBJ1-1 TRBV7-9 TRBD1 CASSEDRANTEAFF TGTGCCAGCAGCGAGGACAGGGCAAACACTGAAGCTTTCTTT
. TRBJ2-3 TRBV4-1 TRBD2 CASSQGGTSGRRDTQYF TGCGCCAGCAGCCAAGGGGGGACTAGCGGGAGGAGAGATACGCAGTATTTT
. TRBJ2-1 TRBV7-2 . CAKGGPTNEQFF TGTGCCAAGGGGGGTCCCACTAATGAGCAGTTCTTC
many TRBJ2-2 TRBV27 . CASSYGTPRFGELFF TGTGCCAGCAGTTACGGGACTCCTAGATTCGGGGAGCTGTTTTTT
. TRBJ2-3 TRBV7-6 . CASSDLEYSELLTQYF TGTGCCAGCAGCGACCTGGAGTACTCCGAGCTTCTTACGCAGTATTTT
few TRBJ2-5 TRBV15 . CATSSGTPYQETQYF TGTGCCACCAGCAGCGGGACACCGTACCAAGAGACCCAGTACTTC
. TRBJ2-5 TRBV5-1 . CASSLEKGRQETQYF TGCGCCAGCAGCTTGGAAAAGGGTAGGCAAGAGACCCAGTACTTC
. TRBJ1-4 TRBV18 . CASSPSTGNHEKLFF TGTGCCAGCTCGCCTAGCACAGGGAATCATGAAAAACTGTTTTTT
. TRBJ2-7 TRBV29-1 TRBD2 CSVTAGTSGGDEQYF TGCAGCGTTACGGCCGGGACTAGCGGGGGAGACGAGCAGTACTTC
. TRBJ2-1 TRBV19 TRBD2 CASSTPSAGDYNEQFF TGTGCCAGTAGTACCCCCTCTGCGGGGGACTACAATGAGCAGTTCTTC
few TRBJ2-2 TRBV6-6 . CASSSTVTGELFF TGTGCCAGCAGTTCAACAGTGACCGGGGAGCTGTTTTTT
. TRBJ2-7 TRBV6-1 . CASPLPGLPYEQYF TGTGCCAGCCCCCTTCCGGGCCTGCCATACGAGCAGTACTTC
. TRBJ1-5 TRBV6-1 . CASSAGISNQPQHF TGTGCCAGCAGTGCAGGTATTAGCAATCAGCCCCAGCATTTT
. TRBJ2-5 TRBV29-1 TRBD1 CSVPGTGGWTQYF TGCAGCGTGCCCGGGACAGGTGGTTGGACCCAGTACTTC
. TRBJ1-1 TRBV7-2 . CASSPVGGRETEAFF TGTGCCAGCAGTCCCGTTGGGGGGCGGGAAACTGAAGCTTTCTTT
. TRBJ2-2 TRBV5-1 . CASSLVAGVGELFF TGCGCCAGCAGCTTGGTGGCAGGTGTAGGGGAGCTGTTTTTT
. TRBJ1-2 TRBV27 . CASSLRQVYGYTF TGTGCCAGCAGTTTGAGACAGGTCTATGGCTACACCTTC
. TRBJ2-5 TRBV6-5 . CASSPSAQETQYF TGTGCCAGCAGTCCTAGCGCTCAAGAGACCCAGTACTTC
. TRBJ2-7 TRBV7-8 . CASSEVIPSLLTGPLSHREQYF TGTGCCAGCAGCGAGGTGATACCCAGCTTACTCACAGGACCTCTCTCGCATCGAGAGCAGTACTTC
. TRBJ2-4 TRBV27 . CASSSLAVQQKNIQYF TGTGCCAGCAGTTCTTTGGCCGTTCAGCAGAAAAACATTCAGTACTTC
. TRBJ2-7 TRBV5-1 . CASSLGAGTSSYEQYF TGCGCCAGCAGCTTGGGTGCTGGAACGAGCTCCTACGAGCAGTACTTC
. TRBJ1-6 TRBV6-6 . CASSYSPAQSNSPLHF TGTGCCAGCAGTTACTCCCCAGCGCAGTCCAATTCACCCCTCCACTTT
. TRBJ2-1 TRBV19 TRBD2 CASRVKRGANYNEQFF TGTGCCAGTAGGGTCAAGCGGGGGGCCAACTACAATGAGCAGTTCTTC
few TRBJ2-3 TRBV7-2 TRBD2 CASSVSGRAWDTQYF TGTGCCAGCAGCGTTAGCGGGAGGGCCTGGGATACGCAGTATTTT
. TRBJ2-6 TRBV27 . CASSAKADRGVHSGANVLTF TGTGCCAGCAGTGCCAAGGCGGACAGAGGAGTTCACTCTGGGGCCAACGTCCTGACTTTC
. TRBJ1-1 TRBV6-4 TRBD1 CASSDIGQGFSEAFF TGTGCCAGCAGTGACATAGGACAGGGCTTTTCTGAAGCTTTCTTT
. TRBJ1-3 TRBV7-2 . CASSLEGRPENTIYF TGTGCCAGCAGCTTAGAAGGGCGACCCGAAAACACCATATATTTT
. TRBJ2-7 TRBV5-1 . CASSSYISTAPYEQYF TGCGCCAGCAGCTCCTACATATCGACAGCTCCCTACGAGCAGTACTTC
. TRBJ2-7 TRBV19 . CASSRLQGYEQYF TGTGCCAGTAGTCGATTACAGGGCTACGAGCAGTACTTC
. TRBJ2-5 TRBV5-1 . CASSFITLTETQYF TGCGCCAGCAGCTTTATTACCCTGACGGAGACCCAGTACTTC
. TRBJ2-3 TRBV11-2 . CASRPSTDTQYF TGTGCCAGCAGACCGAGCACAGATACGCAGTATTTT
. TRBJ1-6 TRBV6-5 TRBD1 CASRATGLNSPLHF TGTGCCAGCAGGGCGACAGGGTTGAATTCACCCCTCCACTTT
. TRBJ2-3 TRBV27 TRBD2 CASSPGLAGGTDTQYF TGTGCCAGCAGCCCAGGACTAGCGGGGGGCACAGATACGCAGTATTTT
. TRBJ2-5 TRBV7-9 TRBD2 CASSLLAGAQETQYF TGTGCCAGCAGCCTACTAGCGGGGGCCCAAGAGACCCAGTACTTC
. TRBJ1-2 TRBV5-6 . CASSLIVMAQGSDYTF TGTGCCAGCAGCTTAATTGTGATGGCCCAGGGGAGTGACTACACCTTC
few TRBJ2-7 TRBV12-2 . CASRLFTMGEHYEQYF TGTGCAAGTCGCTTATTTACTATGGGGGAACACTACGAGCAGTACTTC
. TRBJ2-2 TRBV7-2 . CASSWSRGQNTGELFF TGTGCCAGCAGCTGGAGTCGTGGTCAGAACACCGGGGAGCTGTTTTTT
. TRBJ2-5 TRBV7-9 TRBD1 CASSIGTGMVGETQYF TGTGCCAGCAGCATCGGGACAGGGATGGTGGGTGAGACCCAGTACTTC
few TRBJ2-5 TRBV7-2 TRBD2 CASSLPSLAGNNF TGTGCCAGCAGCTTACCGTCCCTAGCGGGGAACAACTTC
once TRBJ2-7 TRBV18 . CASSPGRGREQYF TGTGCCAGCTCACCAGGCAGGGGAAGGGAGCAGTACTTC
. TRBJ2-2 TRBV2 . CASSEALQAGFSGELFF TGTGCCAGCAGTGAAGCGCTGCAGGCAGGGTTTTCCGGGGAGCTGTTTTTT
. TRBJ2-3 TRBV23-1 . CASSLPTRTDTQYF TGCGCCAGCAGTCTGCCGACCCGCACAGATACGCAGTATTTT
. TRBJ1-5 TRBV19 TRBD1 CASSIDRGTGGQPQHF TGTGCCAGTAGTATAGATCGGGGGACAGGGGGTCAGCCCCAGCATTTT
few TRBJ2-2 TRBV5-1 . CASSLQVTGELFF TGCGCCAGCAGCTTGCAGGTGACCGGGGAGCTGTTTTTT
once TRBJ2-2 TRBV11-1 . CASSLSQVAGELFF TGTGCCAGCAGCTTATCACAGGTAGCCGGGGAGCTGTTTTTT
. TRBJ2-5 TRBV12-5 . CASGLVVAQTQETQYF TGTGCTAGTGGTTTGGTAGTAGCTCAGACCCAAGAGACCCAGTACTTC
. TRBJ1-5 TRBV5-8 TRBD1 CASSLGQAALHF TGTGCCAGCAGCCTGGGACAGGCCGCACTGCATTTT
. TRBJ2-1 TRBV4-3 TRBD1 CASRSGTGSHNEQFF TGCGCCAGCAGGTCTGGGACAGGGTCCCACAATGAGCAGTTCTTC
. TRBJ1-6 TRBV9 TRBD1 CASSADRGNNSPLHF TGTGCCAGCAGCGCGGACAGGGGGAATAATTCACCCCTCCACTTT
few TRBJ2-1 TRBV5-4 TRBD2 CASSPGGRNVNNEQFF TGTGCCAGCAGTCCGGGGGGTCGCAATGTAAACAATGAGCAGTTCTTC
. TRBJ2-3 TRBV4-2 TRBD2 CASSQAIAGVETDTQYF TGTGCCAGCAGCCAAGCTATAGCGGGAGTCGAAACAGATACGCAGTATTTT
once TRBJ2-7 TRBV11-2 TRBD1 CASSLDGDSSYEQYF TGTGCCAGCAGCTTAGATGGGGACAGCTCCTACGAGCAGTACTTC
. TRBJ2-5 TRBV5-1 . CASSLGGGWTQYF TGCGCCAGCAGCTTGGGCGGGGGCTGGACCCAGTACTTC
. TRBJ2-7 TRBV7-9 . CASSSTGASYEQYF TGTGCCAGCAGCTCGACAGGAGCCTCCTACGAGCAGTACTTC
. TRBJ2-1 TRBV11-3 . CASSLTDANYNEQFF TGTGCCAGCAGCTTGACGGATGCTAACTACAATGAGCAGTTCTTC
. TRBJ2-5 TRBV19 . CASSLHETQYF TGTGCCAGTAGCCTACACGAGACCCAGTACTTC